This TCR beta chain emerged from a study of T-cell reconstitution after alpha-beta-depleted transplantation in children. As to this clonotype: The germline gene is not matched at one end of the junction; a read error may be the cause.

Unique molecular identifiers were used in preparing the TCRbeta library. From the PCR reads, TCRdb called clonotypes with MiXCR, one entry per CDR3 protein. Of about 470,000 distinct CDR3 sequences listed, roughly 44% are singletons. The source material was PBMCs, sampled before TCRalphabeta/CD19-depleted stem cell transplant. This TCR derives from a girl aged 2 to 10 with aplastic anemia, due to receive a stem cell transplant.

For the CDR3, the DNA is TGTTCCACCAGCAGAGTCAGGGGGCAAACGAACTATGGCTACACCTTC. Translation: CSTSRVRGQTNYGYTF. This chain uses TRBV15 with TRBJ1-2, with 8 bases fitting TRBD1. Germline CDR1 and CDR2: LNHNV and YYDKDF (reference sequence). The CDR3 is 16 residues long.